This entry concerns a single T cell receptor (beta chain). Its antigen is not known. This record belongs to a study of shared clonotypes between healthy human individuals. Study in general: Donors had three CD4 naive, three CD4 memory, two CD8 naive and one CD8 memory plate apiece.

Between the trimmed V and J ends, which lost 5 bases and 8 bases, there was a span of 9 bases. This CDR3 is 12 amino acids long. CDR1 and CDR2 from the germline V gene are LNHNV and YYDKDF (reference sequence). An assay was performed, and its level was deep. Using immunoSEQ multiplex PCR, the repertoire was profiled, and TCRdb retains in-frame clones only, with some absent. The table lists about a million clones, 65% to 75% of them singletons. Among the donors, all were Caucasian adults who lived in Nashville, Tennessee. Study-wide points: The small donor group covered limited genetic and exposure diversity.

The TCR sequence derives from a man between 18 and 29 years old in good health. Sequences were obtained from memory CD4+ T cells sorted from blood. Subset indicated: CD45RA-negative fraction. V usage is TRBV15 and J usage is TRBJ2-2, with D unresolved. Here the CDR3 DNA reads TGTGCCACCAGCTGGGCCAGGGGGGAGCTGTTTTTT. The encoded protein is CATSWARGELFF.